The clone carrying this T cell receptor beta chain was observed at least ten times. Its antigen is not identified. These data belong to a study of early T cells in non-severe SARS-CoV-2 infection. Study context: Sequenced bulk RNA came from whole blood that was unsorted, and chains were unpaired.

V gave up 4 bases and J gave up 3 bases, with 13 bases separating them. CDR3 size: 15 residues. Germline V CDR1 and CDR2: SGHTA, FQGNSA. Unique molecular identifiers were added to individual cDNA molecules. TCRdb itself ran the 5' RACE reads through MiXCR, one entry per CDR3 protein. The repertoire has around 70,000 distinct CDR3 sequences, roughly 9% of them found once; the top ten carry about 3.5%. The study's findings and limits: VDJdb matches were skewed toward anti-spike CD8 T cell responses.

The sequence was obtained from an adult who was a healthcare worker with PCR-confirmed SARS-CoV-2 infection or an uninfected control (not recorded which). This chain uses TRBV7-2 with TRBJ1-5, with TRBD1 as a possible D gene (6 bases). The source material was whole blood. CDR3 nucleotide sequence: TGTGCCAGCAGCTCGGCGGGGGCCAACAATCAGCCCCAGCATTTT. The encoded protein is CASSSAGANNQPQHF. Filled out from reference TRBV7-2 and TRBJ1-5, the complete variable domain reads GAGVSQSPSNKVTEKGKDVELRCDPISGHTALYWYRQSLGQGLEFLIYFQGNSAPDKSGLPSDRFSAERTGGSVSTLTIQRTQQEDSAVYLCASSSAGANNQPQHFGDGTRLSIL.